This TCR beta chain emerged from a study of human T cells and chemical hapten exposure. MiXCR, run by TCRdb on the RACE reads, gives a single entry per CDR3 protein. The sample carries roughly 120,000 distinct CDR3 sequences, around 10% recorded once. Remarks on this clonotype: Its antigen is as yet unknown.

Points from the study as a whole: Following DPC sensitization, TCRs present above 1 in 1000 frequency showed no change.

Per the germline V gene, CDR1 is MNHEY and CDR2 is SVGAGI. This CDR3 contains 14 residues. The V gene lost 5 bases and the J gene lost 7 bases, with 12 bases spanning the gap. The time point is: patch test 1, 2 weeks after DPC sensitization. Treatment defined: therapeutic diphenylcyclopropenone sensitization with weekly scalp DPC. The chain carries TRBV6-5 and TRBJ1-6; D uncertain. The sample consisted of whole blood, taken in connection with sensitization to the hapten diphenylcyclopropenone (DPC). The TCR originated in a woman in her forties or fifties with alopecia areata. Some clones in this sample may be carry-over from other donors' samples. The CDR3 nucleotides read TGTGCCAGCAGTCCCGCTCCCTCCAATTCACCCCTCCACTTT. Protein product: CASSPAPSNSPLHF.